Listed below are T cell receptor beta chains from one sample, sequenced in a study of OX40 agonist ivuxolimab in advanced cancers. The protocol was immunoSEQ multiplex PCR, while the TCRdb copy is restricted to in-frame clones and leaves out a portion. The sample carries roughly 50,000 clones, 88% recorded once. The sample consisted of CD4+ or CD8+ T cells sorted from blood, taken in a trial of the OX40 agonist ivuxolimab. The receptors derive from an adult with an advanced solid tumor such as melanoma, head and neck, liver or kidney cancer. Both conserved end residues are part of each CDR3. The D gene is left open where the match is weak. Only part of the rows carry a size: once, few, many, or a class if the clone is expanded.

J gene: TRBJ2-5; D gene: .; clone size: .; V gene: TRBV27; CDR3 protein: CASSLLPKLHQYF; CDR3 DNA: TGTGCCAGCAGTTTACTCCCCAAGCTGCACCAGTACTTC
J gene: TRBJ2-3; D gene: .; clone size: few; V gene: TRBV6-4; CDR3 protein: CASSPNPGPMGTQYF; CDR3 DNA: TGTGCCAGCAGCCCTAACCCGGGCCCCATGGGGACGCAGTATTTT
J gene: TRBJ2-7; D gene: .; clone size: .; V gene: TRBV6-6; CDR3 protein: CASSYSKWEQYF; CDR3 DNA: TGTGCCAGCAGTTACTCCAAATGGGAGCAGTACTTC
J gene: TRBJ2-1; D gene: .; clone size: .; V gene: TRBV7-9; CDR3 protein: CASSPDQNEQFF; CDR3 DNA: TGTGCCAGCAGCCCGGACCAAAACGAGCAGTTCTTC
J gene: TRBJ2-5; D gene: TRBD2; clone size: .; V gene: TRBV11-2; CDR3 protein: CASSLGREGVFGETQYF; CDR3 DNA: TGTGCCAGCAGCTTAGGGCGGGAGGGGGTATTTGGAGAGACCCAGTACTTC
J gene: TRBJ1-1; D gene: .; clone size: .; V gene: TRBV6-5; CDR3 protein: CASSPRGDPEAFF; CDR3 DNA: TGTGCCAGCAGCCCACGGGGGGACCCTGAAGCTTTCTTT
J gene: TRBJ2-3; D gene: .; clone size: .; V gene: TRBV20-1; CDR3 protein: CSARTSDTQYF; CDR3 DNA: TGCAGTGCTAGGACCTCAGATACGCAGTATTTT
J gene: TRBJ2-3; D gene: .; clone size: .; V gene: TRBV7-9; CDR3 protein: CASSSRIGHLTDTQYF; CDR3 DNA: TGTGCCAGCAGCTCAAGAATAGGGCATTTGACAGATACGCAGTATTTT
J gene: TRBJ1-5; D gene: TRBD1; clone size: .; V gene: TRBV27; CDR3 protein: CASSFQGGNQPQHF; CDR3 DNA: TGTGCCAGCAGTTTTCAGGGGGGGAACCAGCCCCAGCATTTT
J gene: TRBJ2-1; D gene: .; clone size: .; V gene: TRBV19; CDR3 protein: CASSPLALGAYNEQFF; CDR3 DNA: TGTGCCAGTAGTCCACTTGCCTTGGGCGCCTACAATGAGCAGTTCTTC